This T cell receptor beta chain was captured by sequencing in a study of cytomegalovirus exposure and HLA in healthy donors. In the study overall: The Caucasian-associated ancestry cluster held roughly 81% of some 420 genotyped donors.

Study conclusions and caveats: There were 150 to 200 TCR beta chains listed as cytomegalovirus-associated. HLA restriction was apparent for most CMV-associated TCR beta chains in a later analysis.

This clone was detected a few times. Its cognate antigen is unknown. With 60 Vbeta and 13 Jbeta primers, the PCR was carried out. Sequenced by immunoSEQ multiplex PCR; TCRdb stores in-frame clones only, minus some. The data show 150,000 to 200,000 clones, 70% to 90% seen once. Germline V gene lookup returns CDR1 MNHEY and CDR2 SMNVEV (reference sequence). This CDR3 region has 15 residues. With 5 bases removed from V and 1 base from J, the gap between germline ends came to 14 bases. Sequences were obtained from PBMCs. The chain uses TRBV27 and TRBJ1-1; tentatively, D is TRBD1 (6 bases). This receptor was taken from a young man in good health and CMV-seropositive. CDR3 sequence reads: CASSPRGNGNTEAFF. For the CDR3, the DNA is TGTGCCAGCAGTCCCAGGGGAAATGGGAACACTGAAGCTTTCTTT.